The 11 T cell receptor beta chains reported below all come from one sample, sequenced in a study of metastatic and nonmetastatic thyroid tumors. TCRdb ran MiXCR on the PCR reads. Of fewer than 40,000 clones in the sample, 15% to 20% were seen once. Not a single patient had been given any form of treatment at any point before undergoing thyroid surgery. The specimen was tumor tissue. These receptors were taken from a female donor with papillary thyroid cancer or a benign thyroid nodule (not recorded which). Some clones in this sample may be carry-over from other donors' samples.

J is TRBJ2-2 and V is TRBV5-1; 12 bases align to TRBD2. Per the germline V gene, CDR1 is SGHRS and CDR2 is YFSETQ. Trimming at V came to 4 bases and at J to 5 bases, leaving 3 bases not matched to a gene. The CDR3 is 15 residues long. The CDR3 is CASSPTSGGTGELFF. The CDR3 nucleotides read TGCGCCAGCAGCCCGACTAGCGGGGGAACCGGGGAGCTGTTTTTT.

This clone was observed at least ten times. Just one base apart from a much larger clone, this may be a read error. The CDR3 carries no conserved terminal phenylalanine or tryptophan, so it likely arises from a read error. CDR3 loop: CASSLWVGGGGNTIYL. CDR3 coding DNA: TGTGCCAGCAGTTTATGGGTAGGGGGAGGTGGAAACACCATATATCTT. V and J are TRBV12-3 or TRBV12-4 and TRBJ1-3; possibly TRBD1 for D (6 bases). The CDR3 runs 16 residues. V was shortened by 2 bases and J by 3 bases, with 14 bases between the two germline ends.

A remark on this clone: This clone may be a read error of a much larger clone one base away. The V call is TRBV7-6, the J call TRBJ2-1; no reliable D call. Trimming left V 2 bases short and J 9 bases short, with 11 bases between. The CDR3 runs to 13 residues. CDR1 is SGHVS, CDR2 FNYEAQ, per germline. CDR3 protein: CASSLCLRGEQFF. Written as DNA, the CDR3 is TGTGCCAGCAGCTTATGTCTTAGAGGTGAGCAGTTCTTC.

Concerning this clone: This same CDR3 is encoded by further DNA sequences in the sample. This chain uses TRBV11-2 with TRBJ1-1; perhaps TRBD1 as D (6 bases). CDR1 is SGHAT, CDR2 FQNNGV, per germline. CDR3 length: 14 residues. Trimming removed 7 bases at V and 3 bases at J, with 15 bases between. The CDR3, as DNA: TGTGCCAGCAAGTTCTGGGGGCTGGACACTGAAGCTTTCTTT. This encodes CASKFWGLDTEAFF.

The chain carries TRBV7-2 and TRBJ2-2; D not certain. The CDR3 length is 12 residues. The germline V gene encodes CDR1 SGHTA and CDR2 FQGNSA. Trimming shortened V by 2 bases and J by 9 bases, and 7 bases separated the two germline ends. In nucleotides, the CDR3 is TGTGCCAGCAGCTTATATCGCAGGGAGCTGTTTTTT. Residues: CASSLYRRELFF.

The genes are TRBV18 and TRBJ1-1, with D uncertain. This CDR3 is built from 15 residues. V dropped 3 bases and J dropped 5 bases, with 16 bases sitting between them. Germline loops: CDR1 KGHSH, CDR2 LQKENI. The CDR3 protein is CASSPWTAQRTEAFF. The CDR3 nucleotides are TGTGCCAGCTCACCTTGGACGGCCCAGCGGACTGAAGCTTTCTTT.

This clone was detected a few times. A much larger clone differs from this one at a single base, so this may be a read error. The same CDR3 can be traced to other DNA sequences in this sample. The chain combines TRBV29-1 with TRBJ2-1; 7 bases are shared with TRBD1. V was pared by 6 bases and J by 4 bases, with 3 bases of the junction left unmatched. Germline CDR1 is SQVTM and CDR2 is ANQGSEA. The CDR3 length is 12 residues. This CDR3 reads CSVNRGYNEQFF. DNA of the CDR3: TGCAGCGTGAACAGGGGTTACAATGAGCAGTTCTTC.

In its sample, this clone was seen a few times. This may stem from a read error, because a much larger clone lies one nucleotide away. This sample includes further DNA sequences coding for the same CDR3. The chain joins TRBV7-9 to TRBJ1-4, with TRBD1 identical over 7 bases. This CDR3 comprises 15 residues. The germline CDR1 and CDR2 sequences are SEHNR and FQNEAQ (reference sequence). The CDR3 coding sequence is TGTGCCAGCAAAAAACAGGGGCCAACTAATGAAAAGCTGTTTTTT. Translating gives CASKKQGPTNEKLFF.

Points on this clone: A much larger clonotype is one base distant, so this may be a read error. The gene calls are TRBV7-6 and TRBJ2-3; D is ambiguous. Germline V lookup: CDR1 SGHVS, CDR2 FNYEAQ. This CDR3 is built from 17 residues. V lost 5 bases to trimming and J lost 2 bases, with 20 bases between them. The CDR3 region has the DNA TGTGCCAGCAGCGAAATTAGCTGGGGAACCCTCACAGATACGCAGTATTTT. As protein: CASSEISWGTLTDTQYF.

A few counts support this clone. The missing conserved phenylalanine or tryptophan at the end of this CDR3 makes a read error likely. The chain links TRBV6-1 to TRBJ2-7; a weak D match, TRBD2 (5 bases). Per the germline V gene, CDR1 is MNHNS and CDR2 is SASEGT. This CDR3 has 13 residues. Trimming took 3 bases from V and 3 from J, leaving 9 bases between them. In nucleotides, the CDR3 is TGTGCCAGCAGTGACCCGGGAATCTACGAGCAGTACTCT. This encodes CASSDPGIYEQYS.

In its sample, this clone was seen many times. The chain recombines TRBV5-1 with TRBJ1-3; TRBD1 agrees at 10 bases. Germline lookup yields CDR1 SGHRS and CDR2 YFSETQ. After removal of 4 bases from V and 3 bases from J, the junction contained 4 bases not matched to a gene. CDR3 size: 15 residues. The CDR3 nucleotides read TGCGCCAGCAGCATCGACAGGGGGCATGGAAACACCATATATTTT. It is translated as CASSIDRGHGNTIYF.